The 30 T cell receptor beta chains given below trace back to one sample, sequenced in a study of identical twins. TCRdb reprocessed the 5' RACE reads with MiXCR, giving one entry per CDR3 protein. The sample includes about 1.7 million distinct CDR3 sequences, more than 30% of them seen just once. Sample: cord blood. Every receptor here comes from a newborn girl in good health.

The chain employs TRBV28 and TRBJ1-2; D gene uncertain. Trimming pared 3 bases from V and 1 base from J, leaving 9 bases between. Germline CDR1 MDHEN, CDR2 SYDVKM. The CDR3 runs to 14 residues. CDR3 loop: CASSLQVVNYGYTF. The CDR3 DNA sequence: TGTGCCAGCAGTTTGCAGGTCGTTAACTATGGCTACACCTTC.

The V and J genes are TRBV5-5 and TRBJ2-1; TRBD1 agrees at 8 bases. Trimming removed 1 base from V and 6 bases from J; junction bases left unmatched: 6. CDR3 length: 15 amino acids. Germline lookup yields CDR1 SGHKS and CDR2 YYEKEE (reference sequence). CDR3 protein: CASSLIWTGLNEQFF. In DNA form, the CDR3 reads TGTGCCAGCAGCTTGATATGGACAGGGCTCAATGAGCAGTTCTTC.

This clonotype has ten or more counts. J is TRBJ2-7 and V is TRBV12-3 or TRBV12-4, with 9 bases lining up with TRBD1. V trimming: 4 bases; J trimming: 3 bases; junction bases outside the gene matches: 7. CDR3 length: 15 residues. CDR3: CASSSSGTGYYEQYF. CDR3 nucleotides: TGTGCCAGCAGTTCTTCCGGGACAGGGTACTACGAGCAGTACTTC.

The chain joins TRBV6-1 to TRBJ2-7; 9 bases agree with TRBD1. V shed 3 bases, J shed 2 bases, and the junction held 8 bases outside the gene matches. The germline CDR1 and CDR2 sequences are MNHNS and SASEGT. The CDR3 extends over 16 amino acids. Written as DNA, the CDR3 is TGTGCCAGCAGTGAGGCCGGGACAGGGATACCCTACGAGCAGTACTTC. Translation gives CASSEAGTGIPYEQYF.

The rearrangement uses TRBV12-3 or TRBV12-4 and TRBJ1-4, with D perhaps TRBD1 (6 bases). CDR3 length: 13 amino acids. The ends were cut back, 3 bases at V and 8 bases at J, with 10 bases in the middle. CDR3 bases: TGTGCCAGCAGTTTTCAGGGGAGGGAAAAACTGTTTTTT. It translates to CASSFQGREKLFF.

Only one count was recorded for this clonotype. The chain uses TRBV20-1 and TRBJ2-1, with 16 bases lining up with TRBD2. The trim removed 6 bases at V and 8 bases at J, leaving 4 bases unmatched. CDR3 length: 14 residues. Germline lookup yields CDR1 DFQATT and CDR2 SNEGSKA (reference sequence). The CDR3 loop reads CSAMGLAGGDEQFF. The CDR3, as DNA: TGCAGTGCAATGGGACTAGCGGGGGGGGATGAGCAGTTCTTC.

The chain couples TRBV4-2 to TRBJ1-4; no clear D gene. V was pared by 0 bases and J by 8 bases, with 7 bases between. The CDR3 spans 13 residues. CDR1 and CDR2 (germline): LGHNA, YNFKEQ. The CDR3 nucleotides are TGTGCCAGCAGCCAAGATGATTGGGAAAAACTGTTTTTT. It specifies CASSQDDWEKLFF.

Only a few counts were recorded for this clonotype. The chain joins TRBV6-6 to TRBJ1-5, with a weak D call TRBD1 (6 bases). The V end was cut by 5 bases, the J end by 1 base, with 9 bases between. Germline values: CDR1 MNHNY, CDR2 SVGAGI (reference sequence). The CDR3 sequence is 14 residues long. CDR3 in amino acids: CASSDRRSNQPQHF. Here the CDR3 DNA reads TGTGCCAGCAGTGACAGGAGGAGCAATCAGCCCCAGCATTTT.

The rearrangement joins TRBV28 to TRBJ1-1; the match to TRBD1 covers 8 bases. V was clipped by 7 bases and J by 1 base; unmatched bases: 8. The CDR3 consists of 15 residues. Germline loops: CDR1 MDHEN, CDR2 SYDVKM. CDR3 in amino acids: CASIIRTGWNTEAFF. CDR3 coding DNA: TGTGCCAGCATTATCCGGACAGGGTGGAACACTGAAGCTTTCTTT.

This clonotype was observed a handful of times. The chain is built from TRBV2 and TRBJ1-5, with D perhaps TRBD1 (6 bases). V was shortened by 7 bases and J by 9 bases, with 16 bases between the two germline ends. The CDR3 is made up of 13 amino acids. CDR1 and CDR2 (germline): SNHLY, FYNNEI. The CDR3 DNA is TGTGCCAGCAAGGGGACAACCCTACGGCCCCAGCATTTT. Its translation is CASKGTTLRPQHF.

The V gene is TRBV21-1, the J gene TRBJ1-1. TRBV21-1 is tagged as a pseudogene. The CDR3 length is 13 residues. CDR3 loop: CASSKRENTEAFF. For the CDR3, the DNA is TGTGCCAGCAGCAAAAGGGAAAACACTGAAGCTTTCTTT.

As regards this clonotype: Its ends do not fully match the called genes, so a read error is possible. The chain is built from TRBV7-8 and TRBJ1-2; D call uncertain. The V gene's germline CDR1 is SGHVS and CDR2 FQNEAQ. The CDR3 sequence is 14 residues long. The CDR3 coding sequence is TGTGCCAGCAGCTTAGTTGGCAGCAGCTATGTCTACACCTTC. Its translation: CASSLVGSSYVYTF.

The chain carries TRBV20-1 and TRBJ1-5; D is perhaps TRBD1 (5 bases). CDR3 length: 15 amino acids. CDR1 is DFQATT, CDR2 SNEGSKA, per germline (reference sequence). The V and J ends lost 6 bases and 4 bases respectively, with 19 bases between them. The CDR3 nucleotides read TGCAGTGCCGTTCCTGGGACCCTGAGGAATCAGCCCCAGCATTTT. Its translation: CSAVPGTLRNQPQHF.

This clonotype has just a few counts. The chain joins TRBV27 to TRBJ2-7; TRBD1 is a possible D gene (6 bases). V was trimmed by 5 bases and J by 4 bases, leaving 18 bases between them. This CDR3 is built from 15 residues. Looked up from germline, CDR1 is MNHEY and CDR2 is SMNVEV (reference sequence). This chain's CDR3 is CASSHTGHPNYEQYF. CDR3 nucleotide sequence: TGTGCCAGCAGTCATACAGGGCACCCAAATTACGAGCAGTACTTC.

This clonotype showed up many times. One end of the junction fails to match germline, which may point to a read error. This rearrangement joins TRBV5-1 to TRBJ1-5, with 7 bases matching TRBD1. CDR1 is SGHRS, CDR2 YFSETQ, per germline. The CDR3 sequence is 13 residues long. The CDR3 DNA is TGTGCCAGCAGTCGACAGGGAGATCAGCCCCAGCATTTT. Its protein is CASSRQGDQPQHF.

CDR3 in amino acids: CASSHVEEADTQYF. CDR3 DNA: TGTGCCAGCAGCCATGTGGAGGAGGCAGATACGCAGTATTTT. The rearrangement uses TRBV9 and TRBJ2-3, with a weak D call TRBD2 (5 bases). Germline CDR1 and CDR2: SGDLS and YYNGEE. Trimming took 4 bases from V and 4 from J, leaving 13 bases between them. This CDR3 contains 14 residues.

The CDR3 DNA follows: TGTGCCAGCAGCTTTCTACTCCTAGCTTTCTTT. Its translation is CASSFLLLAFF. This chain uses TRBV7-8 with TRBJ1-1; D call uncertain. Germline CDR1 SGHVS, CDR2 FQNEAQ. This CDR3 contains 11 residues. V was cut by 3 bases and J by 10 bases, with 9 bases left in between.

The rearrangement joins TRBV28 to TRBJ2-7; 7 nucleotides agree with TRBD1. Germline lookup yields CDR1 MDHEN and CDR2 SYDVKM. The CDR3 is made up of 12 amino acids. J was trimmed by 2 bases and V by 11 bases; bases with no gene match: 6. CDR3 loop: CAGWDSPYEQYF. Written as DNA, the CDR3 is TGTGCCGGCTGGGACAGCCCCTACGAGCAGTACTTC.

In this sample, this clonotype turned up a few times. J is TRBJ2-2 and V is TRBV21-1; no DNA check was done on the table's D call, TRBD2. TRBV21-1 is a pseudogene segment. CDR3 length equals 15 residues. The CDR3 nucleotides read TGTGCCAGCAGCAAAACTAGTACGAACACCGGGGAGCTGTTTTTT. Its protein product is CASSKTSTNTGELFF.

The V and J genes are TRBV29-1 and TRBJ2-3; 10 bases are a match to TRBD1. Germline-derived CDR1 and CDR2 are SQVTM and ANQGSEA. With 4 bases clipped from V and 5 bases from J, the junction kept 6 bases outside the gene matches. The CDR3 totals 14 residues. Written as DNA, the CDR3 is TGCAGCGTTGGACGGACAGGGGGAGGAGATACGCAGTATTTT. Translation gives CSVGRTGGGDTQYF.

This clonotype appeared many times. The junction departs from germline at one end; a sequencing error may be responsible. The chain couples TRBV7-9 to TRBJ1-1; D may be TRBD1 (6 bases). CDR3 length: 13 residues. Germline values: CDR1 SEHNR, CDR2 FQNEAQ (reference sequence). DNA of the CDR3: TGCGCCAGCAGCTTGGGGGCGAGCACTGAAGCTTTCTTT. The encoded protein is CASSLGASTEAFF.

CDR3: CAWRGDSNQPQHF. For the CDR3, the DNA is TGTGCCTGGAGGGGGGACAGCAATCAGCCCCAGCATTTT. This chain links TRBV30 with TRBJ1-5; D might be TRBD1 (5 bases). The CDR3 spans 13 residues. Germline CDR1 reads GTSNPN; CDR2 reads SVGIG (reference sequence). Between the trimmed V and J ends, which lost 3 bases and 1 base, there was a span of 7 bases.

This clonotype showed up just a few times. This chain connects TRBV7-2 to TRBJ2-3, with unresolved D. Between the trimmed V and J ends, which lost 0 bases and 6 bases, there was a span of 10 bases. Germline assignment: CDR1 SGHTA and CDR2 FQGNSA. The CDR3 is 14 residues long. The CDR3 DNA is TGTGCCAGCAGCTTAGCCCTGGACCAGGATACGCAGTATTTT. Its translation is CASSLALDQDTQYF. The full variable domain, completed using reference TRBV7-2 and TRBJ2-3, is GAGVSQSPSNKVTEKGKDVELRCDPISGHTALYWYRQSLGQGLEFLIYFQGNSAPDKSGLPSDRFSAERTGGSVSTLTIQRTQQEDSAVYLCASSLALDQDTQYFGPGTRLTVL.

The chain carries TRBV10-3 and TRBJ1-1; 12 bases line up with TRBD1. CDR3 length equals 15 residues. The V gene end was trimmed by 6 bases and the J gene end by 1 base; junction bases not matched to a gene: 3. Germline V gene data show CDR1 as ENHRY and CDR2 as SYGVKD. CDR3 sequence reads: CAIRGQGAGNTEAFF. CDR3 sequence (DNA): TGTGCCATCAGGGGACAGGGGGCGGGGAACACTGAAGCTTTCTTT.

This clonotype has just a few counts. The gene calls are TRBV20-1 and TRBJ2-7, with D perhaps matching TRBD2 (5 bases). V was cut by 4 bases and J by 2 bases, with 12 bases left in between. Germline CDR1 and CDR2: DFQATT and SNEGSKA (reference sequence). This CDR3 region has 13 residues. CDR3 protein: CSAIRGSPYEQYF. The CDR3 coding sequence is TGCAGTGCTATTCGGGGTTCCCCCTACGAGCAGTACTTC.

The chain recombines TRBV19 with TRBJ2-5, with D unresolved. The last part of the DNA fits TRBJ2-7 better; the J call may be wrong. The V gene's germline CDR1 is LNHDA and CDR2 SQIVND (reference sequence). This CDR3 is 16 amino acids long. The CDR3 nucleotides read TGTGCCAGTAGTATAGGAAGAGGCAGGCGCTCCTACGAGCAGTACTTC. It encodes CASSIGRGRRSYEQYF.

The chain employs TRBV10-1 and TRBJ2-4; 7 bases agree with TRBD1. CDR1 and CDR2 from the germline V gene are WNHNN and SYGVQD (reference sequence). This CDR3 spans 13 amino acids. J was trimmed by 15 bases and V by 6 bases; bases with no gene match: 14. The CDR3 loop is CASRRDSQETRYF. As DNA, the CDR3 is TGCGCCAGCAGGAGGGACAGCCAAGAGACCCGGTACTTC.

This clonotype occurred many times. The chain carries TRBV27 and TRBJ2-7; 7 nucleotides line up with TRBD1. Germline CDR1 reads MNHEY; CDR2 reads SMNVEV (reference sequence). Unmatched junction bases numbered 10, after V lost 4 bases and J lost 4 bases. The CDR3 sequence is 15 residues long. CDR3 sequence reads: CASSWGTALLYEQYF. The CDR3 DNA sequence: TGTGCCAGCAGTTGGGGGACAGCCCTTTTGTACGAGCAGTACTTC.

In this sample, this clonotype turned up a few times. The J gene is TRBJ2-5, the V gene TRBV6-1; a possible D gene is TRBD1 (7 bases). The ends were cut back, 3 bases at V and 4 bases at J, with 21 bases in the middle. CDR1 and CDR2 from the germline V gene are MNHNS and SASEGT. The CDR3 is made up of 17 amino acids. The CDR3 sequence: CASSDPPGGFSGETQYF. In nucleotides, the CDR3 is TGTGCCAGCAGTGACCCCCCAGGGGGGTTTAGTGGAGAGACCCAGTACTTC.

V and J are TRBV7-2 and TRBJ1-1; D not certain. Trimming left V 6 bases short and J 5 bases short, with 13 bases between. There are 13 residues in the CDR3. Germline CDR1 reads SGHTA; CDR2 reads FQGNSA. The CDR3 region is CASRPQRRTEAFF. The CDR3 DNA reads as TGTGCCAGCAGGCCCCAACGTCGTACTGAAGCTTTCTTT.